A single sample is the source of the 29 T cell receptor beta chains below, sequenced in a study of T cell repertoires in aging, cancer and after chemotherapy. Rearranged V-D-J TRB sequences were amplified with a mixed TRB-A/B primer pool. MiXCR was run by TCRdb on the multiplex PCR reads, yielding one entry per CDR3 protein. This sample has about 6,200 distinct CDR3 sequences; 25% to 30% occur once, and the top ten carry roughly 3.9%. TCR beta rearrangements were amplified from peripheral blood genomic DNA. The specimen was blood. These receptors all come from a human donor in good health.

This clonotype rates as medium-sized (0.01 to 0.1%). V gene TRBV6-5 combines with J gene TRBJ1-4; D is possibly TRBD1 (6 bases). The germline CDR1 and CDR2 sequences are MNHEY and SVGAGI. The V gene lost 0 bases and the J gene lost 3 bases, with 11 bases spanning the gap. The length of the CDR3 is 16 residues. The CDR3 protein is CASSYSGAGANEKLFF. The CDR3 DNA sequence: TGTGCCAGCAGTTACTCGGGTGCAGGGGCTAATGAAAAACTGTTTTTT.

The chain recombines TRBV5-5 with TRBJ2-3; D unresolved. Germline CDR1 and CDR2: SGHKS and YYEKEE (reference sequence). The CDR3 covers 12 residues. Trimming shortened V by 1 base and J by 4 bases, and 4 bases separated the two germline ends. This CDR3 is CASSLSADTQYF. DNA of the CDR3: TGTGCCAGCAGCTTGTCGGCAGATACGCAGTATTTT.

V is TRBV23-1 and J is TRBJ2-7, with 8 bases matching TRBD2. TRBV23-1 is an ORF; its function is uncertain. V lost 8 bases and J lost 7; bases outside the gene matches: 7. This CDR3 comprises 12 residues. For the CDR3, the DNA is TGCGCCAGCTCCCGCGGGGGGTGTGAGCAGTACTTC. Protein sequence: CASSRGGCEQYF.

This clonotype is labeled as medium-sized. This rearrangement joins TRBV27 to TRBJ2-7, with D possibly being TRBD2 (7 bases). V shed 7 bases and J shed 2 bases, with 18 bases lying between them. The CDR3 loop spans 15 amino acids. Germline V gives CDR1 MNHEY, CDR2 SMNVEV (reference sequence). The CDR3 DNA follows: TGTGCCAGCACCCGGAGGTGGGGGGGCACCTACGAGCAGTACTTC. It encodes CASTRRWGGTYEQYF.

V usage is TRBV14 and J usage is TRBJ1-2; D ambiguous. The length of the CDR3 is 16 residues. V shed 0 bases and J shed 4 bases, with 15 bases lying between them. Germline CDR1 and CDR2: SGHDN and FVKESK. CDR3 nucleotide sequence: TGTGCCAGCAGCCAAGAAGTGGGTCTAGTCTCCTATGGCTACACCTTC. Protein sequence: CASSQEVGLVSYGYTF.

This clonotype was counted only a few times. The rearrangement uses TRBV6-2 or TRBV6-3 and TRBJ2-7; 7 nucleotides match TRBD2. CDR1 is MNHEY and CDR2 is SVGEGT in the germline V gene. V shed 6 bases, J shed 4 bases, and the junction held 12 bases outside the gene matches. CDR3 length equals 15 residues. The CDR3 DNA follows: TGTGCCAGCAGAACAACCCGGGACTACCTATACGAGCAGTACGTC. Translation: CASRTTRDYLYEQYV.

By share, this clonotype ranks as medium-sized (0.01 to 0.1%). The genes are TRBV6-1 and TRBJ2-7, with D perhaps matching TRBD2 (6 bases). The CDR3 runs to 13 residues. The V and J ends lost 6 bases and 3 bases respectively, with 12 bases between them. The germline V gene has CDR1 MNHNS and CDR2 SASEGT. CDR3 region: CASRTSGLYEQYV. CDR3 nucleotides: TGTGCCAGCAGAACCAGCGGGCTCTACGAGCAGTACGTC.

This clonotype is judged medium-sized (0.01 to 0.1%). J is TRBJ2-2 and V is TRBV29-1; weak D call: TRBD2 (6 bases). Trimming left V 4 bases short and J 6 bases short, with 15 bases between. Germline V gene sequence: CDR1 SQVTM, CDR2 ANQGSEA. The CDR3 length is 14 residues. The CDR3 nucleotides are TGCAGCGTTGTTTACCGGGAGTTACCCGGGGAGCTGTTTTTT. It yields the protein CSVVYRELPGELFF.

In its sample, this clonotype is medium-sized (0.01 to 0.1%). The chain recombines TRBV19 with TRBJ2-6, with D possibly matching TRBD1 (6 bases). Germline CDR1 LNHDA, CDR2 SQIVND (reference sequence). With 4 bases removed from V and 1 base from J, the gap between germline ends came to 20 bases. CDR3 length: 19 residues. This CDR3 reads CASSTGTTLRGSGANVLTF. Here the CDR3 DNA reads TGTGCCAGTAGTACTGGGACAACCCTGAGGGGGTCTGGGGCCAACGTCCTGACTTTC.

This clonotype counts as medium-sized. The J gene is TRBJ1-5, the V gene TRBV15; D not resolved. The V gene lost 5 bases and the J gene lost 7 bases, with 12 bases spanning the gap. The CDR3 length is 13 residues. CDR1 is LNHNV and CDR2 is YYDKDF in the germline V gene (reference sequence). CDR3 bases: TGTGCCACCAGCTCCGACCCGGGGCAGCCCCAGCATTTT. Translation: CATSSDPGQPQHF.

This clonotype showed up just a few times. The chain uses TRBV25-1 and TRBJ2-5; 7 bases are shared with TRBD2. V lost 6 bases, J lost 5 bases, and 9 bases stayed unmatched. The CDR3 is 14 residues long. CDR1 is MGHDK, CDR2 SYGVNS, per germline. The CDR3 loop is CASSSMAGAETQYF. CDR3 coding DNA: TGTGCCAGCAGCAGTATGGCGGGAGCGGAGACCCAGTACTTC.

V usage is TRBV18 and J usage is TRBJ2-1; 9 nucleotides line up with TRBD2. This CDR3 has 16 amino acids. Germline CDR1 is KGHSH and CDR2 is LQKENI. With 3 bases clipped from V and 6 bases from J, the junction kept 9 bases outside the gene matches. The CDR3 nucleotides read TGTGCCAGCTCACCCGGTGGGGGACTAGCTGCCAATGAGCAGTTCTTC. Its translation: CASSPGGGLAANEQFF.

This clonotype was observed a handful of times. In DNA form, the CDR3 reads TGTGCCAGCAGGGGCCCGCCAAGAAGGGGCACTGAAGCTTTCTTT. Encoded protein: CASRGPPRRGTEAFF. This chain connects TRBV27 to TRBJ1-1; tentatively, D is TRBD1 (5 bases). This CDR3 region has 15 residues. The V end was cut by 6 bases, the J end by 4 bases, with 18 bases between. Germline V gives CDR1 MNHEY, CDR2 SMNVEV (reference sequence).

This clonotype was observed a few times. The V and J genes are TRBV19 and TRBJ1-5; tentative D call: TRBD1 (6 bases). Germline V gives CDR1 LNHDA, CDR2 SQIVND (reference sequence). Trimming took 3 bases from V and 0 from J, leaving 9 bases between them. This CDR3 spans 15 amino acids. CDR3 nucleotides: TGTGCCAGTAGTATTTGGGGGCCTAGCAATCAGCCCCAGCATTTT. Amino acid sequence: CASSIWGPSNQPQHF.

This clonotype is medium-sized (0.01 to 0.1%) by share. CDR3 amino acids: CASSVHSETNEAFF. The CDR3 nucleotides are TGTGCCAGCAGTGTACATTCAGAGACCAATGAAGCTTTCTTT. The V and J genes are TRBV27 and TRBJ1-1; no clear D. This CDR3 is built from 14 residues. V was clipped by 5 bases and J by 7 bases, with 17 bases between them. Germline CDR1 is MNHEY and CDR2 is SMNVEV (reference sequence).

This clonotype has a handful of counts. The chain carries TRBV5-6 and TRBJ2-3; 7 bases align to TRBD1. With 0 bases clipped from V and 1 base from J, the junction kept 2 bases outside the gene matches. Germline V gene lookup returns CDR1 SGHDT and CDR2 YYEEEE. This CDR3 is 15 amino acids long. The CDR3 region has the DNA TGTGCCAGCAGCTTGGACAGGGGAGGCACAGATACGCAGTATTTT. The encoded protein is CASSLDRGGTDTQYF.

The CDR3 protein is CASSPNYNEQFF. The DNA for the CDR3 is TGTGCCAGCAGTCCGAATTACAATGAGCAGTTCTTC. J is TRBJ2-1 and V is TRBV27; no reliable D call. Trimming shortened V by 5 bases and J by 4 bases, and 6 bases separated the two germline ends. CDR1 and CDR2 (germline): MNHEY, SMNVEV (reference sequence). This CDR3 is 12 amino acids long.

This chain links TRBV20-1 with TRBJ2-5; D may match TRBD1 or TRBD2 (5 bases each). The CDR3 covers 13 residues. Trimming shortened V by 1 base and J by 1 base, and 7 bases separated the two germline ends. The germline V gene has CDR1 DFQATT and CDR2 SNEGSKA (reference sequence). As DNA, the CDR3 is TGCAGTGCTAGAGCTGGGGGCCAAGAGACCCAGTACTTC. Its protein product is CSARAGGQETQYF.

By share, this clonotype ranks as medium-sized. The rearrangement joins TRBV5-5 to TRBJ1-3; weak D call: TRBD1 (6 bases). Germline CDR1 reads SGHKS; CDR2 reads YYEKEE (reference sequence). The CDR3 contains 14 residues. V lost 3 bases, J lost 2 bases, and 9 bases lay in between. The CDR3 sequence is CASSYRAAGNTIYF. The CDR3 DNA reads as TGTGCCAGCAGCTACAGGGCGGCTGGAAACACCATATATTTT.

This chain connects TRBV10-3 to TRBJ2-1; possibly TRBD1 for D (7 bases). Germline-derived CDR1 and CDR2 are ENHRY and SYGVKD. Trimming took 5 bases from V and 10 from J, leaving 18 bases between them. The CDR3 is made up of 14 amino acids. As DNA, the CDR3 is TGTGCCATCAGTCCGGAGAACAGGGGAGGAGAGCAGTTCTTC. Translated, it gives CAISPENRGGEQFF.

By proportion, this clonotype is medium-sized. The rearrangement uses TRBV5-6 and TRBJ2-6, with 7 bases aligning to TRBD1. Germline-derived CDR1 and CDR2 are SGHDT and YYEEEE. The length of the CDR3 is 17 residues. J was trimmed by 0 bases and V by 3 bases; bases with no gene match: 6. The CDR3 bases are TGTGCCAGCAGCTCCCAGGGACAGATCTCTGGGGCCAACGTCCTGACTTTC. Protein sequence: CASSSQGQISGANVLTF.

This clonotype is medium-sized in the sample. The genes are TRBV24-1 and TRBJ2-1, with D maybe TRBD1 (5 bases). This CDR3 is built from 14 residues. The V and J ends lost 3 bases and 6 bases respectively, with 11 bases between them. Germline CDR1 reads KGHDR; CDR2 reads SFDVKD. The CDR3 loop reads CATSDGAQFNEQFF. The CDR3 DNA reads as TGTGCCACCAGTGATGGGGCACAGTTCAATGAGCAGTTCTTC.

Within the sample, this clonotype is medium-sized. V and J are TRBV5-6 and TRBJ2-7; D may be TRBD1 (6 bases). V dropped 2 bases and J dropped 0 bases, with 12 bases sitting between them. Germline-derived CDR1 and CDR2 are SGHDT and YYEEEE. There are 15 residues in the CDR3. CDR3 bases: TGTGCCAGCAGCTTACAGGGAATTGTCTCCTACGAGCAGTACGTC. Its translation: CASSLQGIVSYEQYV.

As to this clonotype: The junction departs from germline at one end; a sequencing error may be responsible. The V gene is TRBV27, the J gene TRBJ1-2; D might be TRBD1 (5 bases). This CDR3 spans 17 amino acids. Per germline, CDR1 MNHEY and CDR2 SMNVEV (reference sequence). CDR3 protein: CASRFGTADLSNYGYTF. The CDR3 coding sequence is TGTGCCAGCCGTTTTGGGACGGCTGATTTATCAAACTATGGCTACACCTTC.

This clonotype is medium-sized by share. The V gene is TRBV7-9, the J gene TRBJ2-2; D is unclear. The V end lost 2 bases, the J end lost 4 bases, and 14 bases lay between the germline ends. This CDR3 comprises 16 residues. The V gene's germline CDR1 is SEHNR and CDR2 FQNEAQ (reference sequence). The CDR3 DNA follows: TGTGCCAGCAGCTTAATCCCAGGACCCATCACCGGGGAGCTGTTTTTT. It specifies CASSLIPGPITGELFF.

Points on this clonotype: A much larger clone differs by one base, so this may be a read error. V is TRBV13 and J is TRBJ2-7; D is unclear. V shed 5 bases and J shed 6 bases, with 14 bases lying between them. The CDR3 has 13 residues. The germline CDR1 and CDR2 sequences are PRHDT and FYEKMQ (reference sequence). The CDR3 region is CASSQQSPSEQYF. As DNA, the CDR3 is TGTGCCAGCAGCCAACAGTCACCCTCCGAGCAGTACTTC.

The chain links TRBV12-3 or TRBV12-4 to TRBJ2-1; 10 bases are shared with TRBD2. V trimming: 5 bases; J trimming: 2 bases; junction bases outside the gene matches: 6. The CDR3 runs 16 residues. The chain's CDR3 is CASSPQAGGPYNEQFF. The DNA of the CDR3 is TGTGCCAGCAGTCCCCAAGCGGGGGGGCCCTACAATGAGCAGTTCTTC.

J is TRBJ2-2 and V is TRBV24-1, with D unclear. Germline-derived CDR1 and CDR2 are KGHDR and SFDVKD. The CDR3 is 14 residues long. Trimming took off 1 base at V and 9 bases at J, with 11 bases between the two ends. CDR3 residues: CATSDFNSPRELFF. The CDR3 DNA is TGTGCCACCAGTGATTTCAACAGCCCACGGGAGCTGTTTTTT.

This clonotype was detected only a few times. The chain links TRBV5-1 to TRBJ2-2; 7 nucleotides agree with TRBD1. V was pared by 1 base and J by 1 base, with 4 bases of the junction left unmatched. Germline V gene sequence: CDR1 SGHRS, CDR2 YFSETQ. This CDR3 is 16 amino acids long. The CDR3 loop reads CASSLRQGQNTGELFF. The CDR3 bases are TGCGCCAGCAGCTTGAGACAGGGTCAGAACACCGGGGAGCTGTTTTTT.